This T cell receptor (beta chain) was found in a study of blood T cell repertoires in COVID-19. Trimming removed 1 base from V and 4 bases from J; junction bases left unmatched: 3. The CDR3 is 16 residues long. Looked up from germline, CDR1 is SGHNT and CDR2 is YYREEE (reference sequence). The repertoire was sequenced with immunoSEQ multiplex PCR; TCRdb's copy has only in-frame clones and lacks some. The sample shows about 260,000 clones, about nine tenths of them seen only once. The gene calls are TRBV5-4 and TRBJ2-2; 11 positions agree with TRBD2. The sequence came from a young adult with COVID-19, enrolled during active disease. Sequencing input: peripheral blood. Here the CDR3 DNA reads TGTGCCAGCAGCTTGCTAGCGGGAGGAACCACCGGGGAGCTGTTTTTT. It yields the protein CASSLLAGGTTGELFF. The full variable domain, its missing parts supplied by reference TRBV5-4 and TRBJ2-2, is ETGVTQSPTHLIKTRGQQVTLRCSSQSGHNTVSWYQQALGQGPQFIFQYYREEENGRGNFPPRFSGLQFPNYSSELNVNALELDDSALYLCASSLLAGGTTGELFFGEGSRLTVL.